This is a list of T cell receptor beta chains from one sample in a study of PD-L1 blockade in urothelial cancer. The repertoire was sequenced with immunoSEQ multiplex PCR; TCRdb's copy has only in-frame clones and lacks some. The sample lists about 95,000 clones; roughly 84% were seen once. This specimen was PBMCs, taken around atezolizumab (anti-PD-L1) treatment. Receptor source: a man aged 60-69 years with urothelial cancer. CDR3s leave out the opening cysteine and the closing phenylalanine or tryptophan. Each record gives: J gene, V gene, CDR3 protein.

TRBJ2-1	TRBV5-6	ASSSSPGGGLYNEQF
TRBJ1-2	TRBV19	AINKQGGGQSGYT
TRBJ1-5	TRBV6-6	ASLGGEDGNQPQH
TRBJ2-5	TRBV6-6	ASGGTAQETQY
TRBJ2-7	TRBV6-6	ASSLPRVREGGEQY
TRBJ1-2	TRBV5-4	ASSYTSGAQDGYT
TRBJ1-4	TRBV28	ACRGRTANEKLF
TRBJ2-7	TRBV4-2	ASSTGLSYEQY
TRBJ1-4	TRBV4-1	ASSQEASTNEKLF
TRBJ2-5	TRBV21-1	ASSKARDRGRGETQY
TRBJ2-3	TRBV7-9	ASSPRGSLYTDTQY
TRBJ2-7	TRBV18	ASSPSQGAPYEQY
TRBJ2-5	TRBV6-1	ACNRVRQETQY
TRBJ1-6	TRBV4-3	ASSPTGSSYNSPLH
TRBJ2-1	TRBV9	ASSSRDYYNEQF
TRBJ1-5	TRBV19	ASSRQGDQPQH
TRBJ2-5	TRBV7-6	ASSLGATSGETQY
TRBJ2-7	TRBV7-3	ASSLTRRRPHYEQY
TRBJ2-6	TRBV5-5	ASSSGPTGAGANVLT
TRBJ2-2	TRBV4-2	ASSQGSTSARTGELF
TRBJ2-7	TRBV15	ATSRVTGVGEQY
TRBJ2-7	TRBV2	AGSSGGSYEQY
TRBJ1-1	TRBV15	ATSSEGVNTEAF
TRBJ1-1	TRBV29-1	SVRVPGGRVGAEAF
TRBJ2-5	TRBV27	ASGDRVQETQY
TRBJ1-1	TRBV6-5	ASRQGQLNTEAF